In its sample, the clone carrying this T cell receptor (beta chain) was seen a few times. Its antigen is currently unknown. TCRdb re-called the RT-PCR reads through MiXCR, storing one row per CDR3 protein. The table records 860,000 or so distinct CDR3 sequences, over 20% of them present only once. The data are from a study of response to subunit inactivated influenza vaccine. Study-level results: Each seasonal influenza vaccination recruits few new T cells, the authors suggested.

This clonotype was obtained from a man aged 50-59 years who received an inactivated influenza vaccine. This specimen was PBMCs from blood, taken more than 4 days after vaccination.

The CDR3: CASSQESQGARYEQYF. CDR3 in DNA: TGCGCCAGCAGCCAAGAGTCTCAGGGGGCGCGGTACGAGCAGTACTTC. J is TRBJ2-7 and V is TRBV4-3, with 8 nucleotides matching TRBD1. This CDR3 comprises 16 residues. CDR1 is LGHNA and CDR2 is YSLEER in the germline V gene. The J segment lost 4 bases and the V segment lost 0 bases, leaving 8 bases of the junction unmatched.